The clone carrying this T cell receptor (beta chain) turned up a few times. The antigen remains unidentified. The data were taken from a study of beta chain features in type 1 diabetes. Study outcomes and limitations: TCRB CDR3 length was moderately but significantly reduced in all four CD4+ subsets of Type 1 diabetes patients.

The CDR3 has 15 amino acids. Trimming took 3 bases from V and 3 from J; bases not matched to a gene: 7. In germline, CDR1 is SGHDN, CDR2 FVKESK. Expressed TCRB transcripts were sequenced because the isolated RNA had all been reverse transcribed beforehand. Assay: immunoSEQ multiplex PCR; the TCRdb copy retains only in-frame clones and omits some. The table records about 360,000 clones, roughly 12% of them present only once. This chain connects TRBV14 to TRBJ2-7; 8 nucleotides agree with TRBD1. The specimen was naive CD4+ T cells from blood. The TCR was taken from a woman under 30 with type 1 diabetes. CDR3 sequence: CASSHRRTGIYEQYF. CDR3 bases: TGTGCCAGCAGCCACAGGCGGACAGGGATCTACGAGCAGTACTTC.